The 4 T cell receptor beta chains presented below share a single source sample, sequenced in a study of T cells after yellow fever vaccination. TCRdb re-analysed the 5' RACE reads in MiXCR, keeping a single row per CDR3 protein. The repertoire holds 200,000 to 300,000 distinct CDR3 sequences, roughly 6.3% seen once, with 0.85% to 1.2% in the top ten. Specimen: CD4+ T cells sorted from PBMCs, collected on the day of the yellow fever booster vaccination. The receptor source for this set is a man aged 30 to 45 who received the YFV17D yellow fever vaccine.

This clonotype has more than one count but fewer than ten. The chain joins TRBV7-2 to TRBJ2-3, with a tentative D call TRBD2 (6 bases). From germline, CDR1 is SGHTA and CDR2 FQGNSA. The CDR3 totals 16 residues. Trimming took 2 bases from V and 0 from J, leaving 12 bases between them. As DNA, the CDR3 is TGTGCCAGCAGCTTATCTAGCGCCACTAGCACAGATACGCAGTATTTT. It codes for CASSLSSATSTDTQYF.

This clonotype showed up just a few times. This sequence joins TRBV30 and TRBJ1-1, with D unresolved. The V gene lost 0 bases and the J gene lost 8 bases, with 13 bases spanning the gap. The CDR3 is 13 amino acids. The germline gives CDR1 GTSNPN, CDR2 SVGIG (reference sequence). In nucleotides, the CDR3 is TGTGCCTGGAGTGTACGGGGATCGCAAGAAGCTTTCTTT. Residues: CAWSVRGSQEAFF.

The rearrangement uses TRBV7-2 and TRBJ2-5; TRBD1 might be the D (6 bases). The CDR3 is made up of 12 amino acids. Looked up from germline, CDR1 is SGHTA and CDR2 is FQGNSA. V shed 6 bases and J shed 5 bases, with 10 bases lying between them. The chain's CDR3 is CASRGQMETQYF. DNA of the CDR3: TGTGCCAGCAGAGGACAGATGGAGACCCAGTACTTC. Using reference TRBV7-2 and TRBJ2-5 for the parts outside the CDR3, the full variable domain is GAGVSQSPSNKVTEKGKDVELRCDPISGHTALYWYRQSLGQGLEFLIYFQGNSAPDKSGLPSDRFSAERTGGSVSTLTIQRTQQEDSAVYLCASRGQMETQYFGPGTRLLVL.

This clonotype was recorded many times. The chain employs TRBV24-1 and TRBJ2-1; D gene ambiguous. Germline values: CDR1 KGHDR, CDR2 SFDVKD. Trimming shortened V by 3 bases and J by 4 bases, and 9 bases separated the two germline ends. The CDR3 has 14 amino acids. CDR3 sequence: CATSDPNVYNEQFF. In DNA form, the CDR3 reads TGTGCCACCAGTGATCCCAACGTTTACAATGAGCAGTTCTTC.